This TCR beta chain was sequenced during a study of cytomegalovirus exposure and HLA in healthy donors. Whole-study context: Approximately 180 million T cells yielded approximately 100 million unique TCR beta sequences, as an earlier analysis found.

As regards this clone: A junction boundary mismatches the germline segment, possibly from a read error.

The PCR contained 60 Vbeta and 13 Jbeta primers. TCRdb's table, derived via immunoSEQ multiplex PCR, lists solely in-frame clones and lacks some. The table includes 130,000 or so clones, roughly three quarters detected once. This CDR3 is built from 15 residues. The germline gives CDR1 SSHAT, CDR2 FNYEAQ (reference sequence). The chain combines TRBV7-7 with TRBJ2-2, with 12 nucleotides matching TRBD2. Sequencing was performed on PBMCs. This clonotype originated in a woman aged 55-69 years in good health and CMV-seronegative. CDR3 amino acids: CASSTGLAGPGELFF. The DNA of the CDR3 is TGTGCTAGCAGCACGGGACTAGCGGGTCCCGGGGAGCTGTTTTTT.